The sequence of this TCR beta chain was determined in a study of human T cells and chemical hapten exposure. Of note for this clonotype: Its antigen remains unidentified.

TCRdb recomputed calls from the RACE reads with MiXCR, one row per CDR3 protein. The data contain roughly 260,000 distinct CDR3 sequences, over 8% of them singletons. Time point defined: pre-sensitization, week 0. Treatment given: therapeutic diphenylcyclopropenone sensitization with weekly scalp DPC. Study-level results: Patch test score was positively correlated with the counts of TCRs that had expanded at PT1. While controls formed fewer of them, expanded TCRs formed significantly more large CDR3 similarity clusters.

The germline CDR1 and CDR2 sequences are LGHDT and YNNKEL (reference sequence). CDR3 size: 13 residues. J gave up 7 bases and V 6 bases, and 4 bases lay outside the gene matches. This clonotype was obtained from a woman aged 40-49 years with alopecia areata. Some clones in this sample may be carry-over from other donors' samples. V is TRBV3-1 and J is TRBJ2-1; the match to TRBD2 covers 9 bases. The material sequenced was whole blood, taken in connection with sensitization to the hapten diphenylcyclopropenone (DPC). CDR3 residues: CASRRTSANEQFF. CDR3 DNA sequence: TGTGCCAGCAGACGGACTAGCGCGAATGAGCAGTTCTTC.